The sequence of this T cell receptor beta chain was determined in a study of T-cell reconstitution after alpha-beta-depleted transplantation in children. The CDR3 runs 16 residues. The ends lost 2 bases at V and 0 bases at J; junction bases unmatched: 7. In germline, CDR1 is DFQATT, CDR2 SNEGSKA (reference sequence). Study-level results: Some patients owed their high day-60 TCRbeta diversity to surviving recipient T cells and thymic progenitors.

Using unique molecular identifiers, the investigators prepared the TCRbeta library. MiXCR was run by TCRdb on the PCR reads, yielding one entry per CDR3 protein. This sample yields fewer than 550,000 distinct CDR3 sequences, of which more than 9.5% are seen a single time; 14% belongs to the top ten. With respect to this clonotype: Its antigen remains unidentified.

This clonotype was obtained from a female patient under 10 years old who had a stem cell transplant for aplastic anemia, so the T cells may come from the graft donor. V is TRBV20-1 and J is TRBJ2-7; 10 bases match TRBD2. The sequencing used PBMCs, mostly from graft donor cells, collected 180 days after TCRalphabeta/CD19-depleted stem cell transplant. Written as DNA, the CDR3 is TGCAGTGCTAGACGAGCGGGAGGGAACAGCTCCTACGAGCAGTACGTC. Translating gives CSARRAGGNSSYEQYV.